This T cell receptor (beta chain) was profiled in a study of blood T cell repertoires in COVID-19. This clone was observed a handful of times. The same CDR3 also results from other DNA sequences found in this sample. Clones were read by immunoSEQ multiplex PCR, and TCRdb kept only the in-frame ones, dropping some. The sample contains approximately 480,000 clones, about 85% of which appear only once. The V end was cut by 1 base, the J end by 1 base, with 7 bases between. CDR3 length: 15 residues. Germline values: CDR1 SEHNR, CDR2 FQNEAQ (reference sequence). This clonotype originated in a woman under 30 who had recovered from COVID-19. Sample: PBMCs or T cells enriched from blood (not recorded which). The rearrangement uses TRBV7-9 and TRBJ2-2; tentatively, D is TRBD1 (5 bases). The CDR3 here is CASSLGGRNTGELFF. The CDR3, as DNA: TGTGCCAGCAGCTTAGGGGGCAGGAACACCGGGGAGCTGTTTTTT.